The 6 T cell receptor beta chains below were found in one sample sequenced in a study of blood T cells in healthy people across ages. Alongside a J-beta primer mix, a sample-barcoded 5' primer served in a second PCR lasting roughly 6 to 12 cycles. TCRdb independently ran MiXCR on the 5' RACE reads; one entry per CDR3 protein. The table lists over 550,000 distinct CDR3 sequences, approximately 30% of them singletons. Sequencing used blood. These receptor sequences come from a woman of 80 years or more in good health.

Many counts were recorded for this clonotype. The V call is TRBV7-8, the J call TRBJ2-7; TRBD1 agrees at 7 bases. V lost 0 bases to trimming and J lost 3 bases; unmatched junction nucleotides: 5. Germline-derived CDR1 and CDR2 are SGHVS and FQNEAQ. The CDR3 spans 15 residues. The chain's CDR3 is CASSLAGSGGYEQYF. CDR3 DNA sequence: TGTGCCAGCAGCTTAGCGGGGTCAGGGGGCTACGAGCAGTACTTC.

Points on this clonotype: A much bigger clone sits one base away, suggesting this may be a read error. The genes are TRBV6-5 and TRBJ2-4; the D gene is possibly TRBD2 (5 bases). CDR3 length equals 12 residues. Trimming took 4 bases from V and 13 from J, leaving 14 bases between them. The germline V gene has CDR1 MNHEY and CDR2 SVGAGI. CDR3 bases: TGTGCCAGCAGTTGCTCGGGGAAGGAGCAGTACTTC. It specifies CASSCSGKEQYF.

The chain uses TRBV7-6 and TRBJ2-7, with 7 nucleotides matching TRBD1. V lost 5 bases and J lost 3; bases outside the gene matches: 7. This CDR3 region has 14 residues. Germline V gene data show CDR1 as SGHVS and CDR2 as FNYEAQ. The CDR3 reads CASSKEDRNYEQYF. The CDR3, as DNA: TGTGCCAGCAGCAAGGAGGACAGGAACTACGAGCAGTACTTC.

This clonotype was observed a few times. The chain is built from TRBV30 and TRBJ1-1; the D gene is possibly TRBD1 (6 bases). CDR3 length: 13 amino acids. Germline V gene data show CDR1 as GTSNPN and CDR2 as SVGIG (reference sequence). Deletions cut 4 bases from V and 7 bases from J, with 16 bases between. The chain's CDR3 is CAWTGRGGIEAFF. DNA for the CDR3: TGTGCCTGGACTGGCAGGGGTGGGATTGAAGCTTTCTTT. The full variable domain, with the rest looked up from reference TRBV30 and TRBJ1-1, is SQTIHQWPATLVQPVGSPLSLECTVEGTSNPNLYWYRQAAGRGLQLLFYSVGIGQISSEVPQNLSASRPQDRQFILSSKKLLLSDSGFYLCAWTGRGGIEAFFGQGTRLTVV.

The sample holds many counts of this clonotype. The chain employs TRBV5-1 and TRBJ2-3, with unresolved D. Germline assignment: CDR1 SGHRS and CDR2 YFSETQ. Trimming cost V 2 bases and J 5 bases, with 9 bases left between them. The CDR3 spans 13 residues. The CDR3 nucleotides read TGCGCCAGCAGCTTAGGTAGAGGAGATACGCAGTATTTT. It yields the protein CASSLGRGDTQYF.

This clonotype was found many times. A much larger clone lies a single base off, so this may be a read error. This chain connects TRBV24-1 to TRBJ2-5, with D uncertain. CDR1 and CDR2 (germline): KGHDR, SFDVKD. The CDR3 totals 12 residues. Between the trimmed V and J ends, which lost 7 bases and 11 bases, there was a span of 16 bases. The CDR3: CATRGSLGEQYF. Written as DNA, the CDR3 is TGTGCCACCAGGGGCTCCCTTGGTGAGCAGTACTTC.